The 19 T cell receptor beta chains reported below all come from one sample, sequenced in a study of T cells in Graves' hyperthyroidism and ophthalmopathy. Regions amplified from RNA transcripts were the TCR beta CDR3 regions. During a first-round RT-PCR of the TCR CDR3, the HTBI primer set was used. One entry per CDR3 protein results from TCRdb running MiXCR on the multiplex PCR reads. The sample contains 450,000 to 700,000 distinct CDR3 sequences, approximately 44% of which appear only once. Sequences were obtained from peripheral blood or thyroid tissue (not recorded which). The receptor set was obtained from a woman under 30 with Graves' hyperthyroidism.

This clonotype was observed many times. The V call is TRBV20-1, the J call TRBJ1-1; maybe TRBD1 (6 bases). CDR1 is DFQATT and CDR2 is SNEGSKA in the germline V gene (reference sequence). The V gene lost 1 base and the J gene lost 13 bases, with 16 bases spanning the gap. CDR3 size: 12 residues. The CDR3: CSARVSATGFFF. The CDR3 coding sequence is TGCAGTGCTAGAGTATCGGCAACAGGGTTTTTCTTT.

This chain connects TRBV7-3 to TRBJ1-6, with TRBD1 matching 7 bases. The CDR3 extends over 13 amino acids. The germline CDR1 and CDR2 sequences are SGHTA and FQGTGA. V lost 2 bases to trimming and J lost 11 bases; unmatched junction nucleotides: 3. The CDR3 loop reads CASSLDRVAPLHF. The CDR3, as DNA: TGTGCCAGCAGCTTAGACAGGGTCGCACCCCTCCACTTT.

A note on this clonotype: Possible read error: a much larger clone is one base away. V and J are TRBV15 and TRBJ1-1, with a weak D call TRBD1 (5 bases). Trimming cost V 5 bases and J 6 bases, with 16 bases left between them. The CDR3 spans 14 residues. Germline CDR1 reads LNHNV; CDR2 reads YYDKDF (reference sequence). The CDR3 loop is CATSGVPPGSEAFF. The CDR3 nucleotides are TGTGCCACCAGCGGAGTCCCCCCAGGGTCTGAAGCTTTCTTT.

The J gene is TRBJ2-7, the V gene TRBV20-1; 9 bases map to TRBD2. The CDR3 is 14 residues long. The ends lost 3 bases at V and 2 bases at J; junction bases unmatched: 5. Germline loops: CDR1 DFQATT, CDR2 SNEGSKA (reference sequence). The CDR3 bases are TGCAGTGCTAGTTCTAGCGGGATTGCCTACGAGCAGTACTTC. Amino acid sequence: CSASSSGIAYEQYF.

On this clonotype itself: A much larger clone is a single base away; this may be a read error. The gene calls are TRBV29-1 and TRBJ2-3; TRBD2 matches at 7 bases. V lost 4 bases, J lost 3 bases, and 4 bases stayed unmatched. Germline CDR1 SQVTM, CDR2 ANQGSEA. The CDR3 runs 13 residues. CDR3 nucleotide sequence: TGCAGCGTTGGTAACGGGAGGACAGATACGCAGTATTTT. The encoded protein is CSVGNGRTDTQYF.

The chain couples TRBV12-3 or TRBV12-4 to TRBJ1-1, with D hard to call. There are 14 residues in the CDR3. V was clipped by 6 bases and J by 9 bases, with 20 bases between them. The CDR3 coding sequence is TGTGCCAGCAGCCCCCGGGCCGACGGGTCGCAAGCTTTCTTT. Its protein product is CASSPRADGSQAFF.

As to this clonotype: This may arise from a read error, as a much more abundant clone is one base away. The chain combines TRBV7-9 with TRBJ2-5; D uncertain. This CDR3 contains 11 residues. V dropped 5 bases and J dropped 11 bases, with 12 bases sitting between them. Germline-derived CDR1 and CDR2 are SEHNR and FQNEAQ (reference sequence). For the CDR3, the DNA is TGTGCCAGCAGCCCGTACAATGAGCAGTACTTC. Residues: CASSPYNEQYF. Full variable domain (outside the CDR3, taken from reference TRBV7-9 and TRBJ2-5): DTGVSQNPRHKITKRGQNVTFRCDPISEHNRLYWYRQTLGQGPEFLTYFQNEAQLEKSRLLSDRFSAERPKGSFSTLEIQRTEQGDSAMYLCASSPYNEQYFGPGTRLLVL.

CDR3 loop: CASSVGGTPLHF. CDR3 coding DNA: TGTGCCAGCAGCGTTGGGGGGACACCCCTCCACTTT. The V call is TRBV9, the J call TRBJ1-6; TRBD1 is a possible D gene (5 bases). Germline CDR1 SGDLS, CDR2 YYNGEE. The CDR3 extends over 12 amino acids. V shed 2 bases and J shed 11 bases, with 8 bases lying between them.

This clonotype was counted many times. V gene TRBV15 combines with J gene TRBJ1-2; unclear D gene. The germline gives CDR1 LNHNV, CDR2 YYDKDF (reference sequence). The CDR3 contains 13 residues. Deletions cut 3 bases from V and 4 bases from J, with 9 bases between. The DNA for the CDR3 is TGTGCCACCAGCAGGTGGGAGGGCTATGGCTACACCTTC. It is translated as CATSRWEGYGYTF.

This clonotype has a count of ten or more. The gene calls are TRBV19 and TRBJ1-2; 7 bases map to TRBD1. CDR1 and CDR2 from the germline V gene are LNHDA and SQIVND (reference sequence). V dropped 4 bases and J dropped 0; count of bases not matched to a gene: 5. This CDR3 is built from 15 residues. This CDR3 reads CASSTVGTANYGYTF. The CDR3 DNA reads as TGTGCCAGTAGTACCGTCGGGACAGCTAACTATGGCTACACCTTC.

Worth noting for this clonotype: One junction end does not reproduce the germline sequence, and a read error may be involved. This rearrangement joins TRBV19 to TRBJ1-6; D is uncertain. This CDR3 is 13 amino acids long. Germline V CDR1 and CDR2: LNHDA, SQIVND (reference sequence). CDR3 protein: CAGSMVVNSPLHF. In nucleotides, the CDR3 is TGTGCCGGTAGTATGGTTGTCAATTCACCCCTCCACTTT.

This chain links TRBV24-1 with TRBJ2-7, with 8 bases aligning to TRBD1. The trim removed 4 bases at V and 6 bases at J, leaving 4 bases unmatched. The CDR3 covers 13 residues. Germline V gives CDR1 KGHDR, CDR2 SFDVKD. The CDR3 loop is CATSDQGASEQYF. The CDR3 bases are TGTGCCACCAGTGACCAGGGGGCCAGCGAGCAGTACTTC.

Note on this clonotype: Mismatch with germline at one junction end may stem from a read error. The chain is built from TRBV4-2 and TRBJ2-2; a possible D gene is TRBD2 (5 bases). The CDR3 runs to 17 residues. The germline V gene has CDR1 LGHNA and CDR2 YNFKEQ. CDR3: CASSQDLTRVYTGELLF. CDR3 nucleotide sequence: TGTGCCAGCAGCCAAGATCTTACTAGAGTTTACACCGGGGAGCTGCTTTTT.

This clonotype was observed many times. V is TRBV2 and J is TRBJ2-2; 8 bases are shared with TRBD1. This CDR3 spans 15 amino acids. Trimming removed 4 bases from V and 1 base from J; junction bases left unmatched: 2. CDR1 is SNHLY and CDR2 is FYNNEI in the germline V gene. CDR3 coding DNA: TGTGCCAGCAGTGTACAGGGGGTGAACACCGGGGAGCTGTTTTTT. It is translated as CASSVQGVNTGELFF. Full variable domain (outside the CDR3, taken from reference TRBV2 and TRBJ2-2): EPEVTQTPSHQVTQMGQEVILRCVPISNHLYFYWYRQILGQKVEFLVSFYNNEISEKSEIFDDQFSVERPDGSNFTLKIRSTKLEDSAMYFCASSVQGVNTGELFFGEGSRLTVL.

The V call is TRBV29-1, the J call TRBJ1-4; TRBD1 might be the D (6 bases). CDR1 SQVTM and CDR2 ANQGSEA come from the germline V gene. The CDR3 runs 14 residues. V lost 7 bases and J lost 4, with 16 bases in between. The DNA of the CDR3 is TGCAGCGCTGACAGGAGTAGCGGTAATGAAAAACTGTTTTTT. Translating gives CSADRSSGNEKLFF.

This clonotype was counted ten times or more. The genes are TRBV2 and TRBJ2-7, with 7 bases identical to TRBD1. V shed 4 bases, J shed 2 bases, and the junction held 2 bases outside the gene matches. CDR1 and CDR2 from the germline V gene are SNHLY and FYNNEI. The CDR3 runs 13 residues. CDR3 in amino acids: CASSVDRAYEQYF. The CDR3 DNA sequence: TGTGCCAGCAGTGTTGACAGGGCCTACGAGCAGTACTTC.

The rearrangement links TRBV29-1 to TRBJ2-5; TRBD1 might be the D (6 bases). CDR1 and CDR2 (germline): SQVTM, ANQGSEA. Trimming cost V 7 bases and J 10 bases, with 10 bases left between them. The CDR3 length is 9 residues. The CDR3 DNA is TGCAGCGCAGACAGGAACCAGTACTTC. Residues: CSADRNQYF. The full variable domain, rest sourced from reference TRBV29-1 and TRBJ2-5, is SAVISQKPSRDICQRGTSLTIQCQVDSQVTMMFWYRQQPGQSLTLIATANQGSEATYESGFVIDKFPISRPNLTFSTLTVSNMSPEDSSIYLCSADRNQYFGPGTRLLVL.

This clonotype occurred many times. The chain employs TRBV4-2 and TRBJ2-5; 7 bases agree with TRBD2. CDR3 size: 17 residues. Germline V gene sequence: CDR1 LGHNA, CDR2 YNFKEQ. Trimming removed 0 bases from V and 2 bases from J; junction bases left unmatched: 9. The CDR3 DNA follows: TGTGCCAGCAGCCAAGATAGGGCGTCTAGCGGACAAGAGACCCAGTACTTC. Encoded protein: CASSQDRASSGQETQYF.

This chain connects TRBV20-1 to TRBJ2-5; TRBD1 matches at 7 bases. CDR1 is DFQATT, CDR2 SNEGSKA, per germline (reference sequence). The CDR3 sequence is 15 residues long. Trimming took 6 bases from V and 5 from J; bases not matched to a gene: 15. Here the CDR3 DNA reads TGCAGTGCCAGCAGCCCCTTTGACAGGGTGGAGACCCAGTACTTC. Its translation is CSASSPFDRVETQYF.